This TCR beta chain emerged from a study of glioma-infiltrating T cells after dendritic cell vaccination. Germline V gives CDR1 SNHLY, CDR2 FYNNEI. V shed 6 bases and J 7 bases; nucleotides not matched to a gene: 6. This CDR3 is 14 amino acids long. The method was immunoSEQ multiplex PCR; TCRdb's version includes in-frame clones alone and lacks a portion of them. There are 90,000 to 140,000 clones in the sample; 90% occur only once, and 2.7% lies in the top ten. Time point given: after dendritic cell vaccination, including at tumor progression/relapse. The rearrangement uses TRBV2 and TRBJ1-6, with 7 bases aligning to TRBD1. The source is a human donor with glioblastoma. The specimen was blood, collected after dendritic cell vaccination. The CDR3 region is CASRRDSQNSPLHF. The CDR3 coding sequence is TGTGCCAGCAGACGGGACAGCCAAAATTCACCCCTCCACTTT.